The 13 T cell receptor beta chains presented below share a single source sample, sequenced in a study of cytotoxic CD8 clonotypes in ibrutinib-treated CLL. Here immunoSEQ multiplex PCR was the method, and the copy in TCRdb shows in-frame clones only, minus some. The sample consists of approximately 150,000 clones, approximately 77% of them appearing once. This specimen was PBMCs, taken after 12 months of ibrutinib treatment. These receptors were obtained from a human donor with chronic lymphocytic leukemia.

This rearrangement joins TRBV10-3 to TRBJ1-1; 10 bases are shared with TRBD1. CDR1 and CDR2 from the germline V gene are ENHRY and SYGVKD. This CDR3 is 13 amino acids long. The V segment lost 9 bases and the J segment 0 bases; nucleotides outside the gene matches: 1. This chain's CDR3 is CAMTGGMNTEAFF. CDR3 bases: TGTGCCATGACAGGGGGCATGAACACTGAAGCTTTCTTT.

The chain combines TRBV15 with TRBJ1-5; D ambiguous. Germline V CDR1 and CDR2: LNHNV, YYDKDF (reference sequence). V lost 3 bases and J lost 0, with 15 bases in between. The CDR3 sequence is 17 residues long. The CDR3 sequence: CATSSGLGRYSNQPQHF. For the CDR3, the DNA is TGTGCCACCAGCAGTGGGCTTGGCAGATATAGCAATCAGCCCCAGCATTTT.

The CDR3 bases are TGTGCCAGCAGCTTTCGGGAGACCCAGTACTTC. Its protein product is CASSFRETQYF. The rearrangement joins TRBV7-9 to TRBJ2-5; D unclear. Germline CDR1 SEHNR, CDR2 FQNEAQ (reference sequence). The length of the CDR3 is 11 residues. Trimming shortened V by 3 bases and J by 5 bases, and 4 bases separated the two germline ends.

The V and J genes are TRBV6-5 and TRBJ2-5, with a weak D call TRBD1 (6 bases). From germline, CDR1 is MNHEY and CDR2 SVGAGI. The CDR3 has 15 amino acids. The V end lost 6 bases, the J end lost 6 bases, and 20 bases lay between the germline ends. CDR3: CASSRLNRVGKTQYF. The CDR3 DNA reads as TGTGCCAGCAGCCGTCTTAACAGGGTCGGAAAGACCCAGTACTTC.

This chain connects TRBV29-1 to TRBJ2-3; maybe TRBD1 (5 bases). CDR1 and CDR2 (germline): SQVTM, ANQGSEA. V lost 5 bases, J lost 5 bases, and 11 bases lay in between. This CDR3 has 12 amino acids. CDR3 amino acids: CSVQGSGDTQYF. For the CDR3, the DNA is TGCAGCGTTCAGGGTTCGGGAGATACGCAGTATTTT.

V usage is TRBV18 and J usage is TRBJ1-5, with TRBD1 matching 8 bases. The CDR3 runs 15 residues. The J segment lost 2 bases and the V segment lost 3 bases, leaving 3 bases of the junction unmatched. Looked up from germline, CDR1 is KGHSH and CDR2 is LQKENI. The CDR3 DNA is TGTGCCAGCTCACCGGACAGGGCGGGCAATCAGCCCCAGCATTTT. Encoded protein: CASSPDRAGNQPQHF.

This chain links TRBV6-5 with TRBJ1-2; D remains ambiguous. The V end lost 5 bases, the J end lost 3 bases, and 10 bases lay between the germline ends. The germline V gene encodes CDR1 MNHEY and CDR2 SVGAGI. The CDR3 spans 13 residues. The CDR3 nucleotides read TGTGCCAGCAGTGAAACCGGGTACTATGGCTACACCTTC. Amino acid sequence: CASSETGYYGYTF.

This chain joins TRBV7-9 and TRBJ2-7; no firm D call. In germline, CDR1 is SEHNR, CDR2 FQNEAQ (reference sequence). CDR3 length: 13 residues. Trimming cost V 2 bases and J 2 bases, with 7 bases left between them. The DNA for the CDR3 is TGTGCCAGCAGCTTATACAGTACCTACGAGCAGTACTTC. Encoded protein: CASSLYSTYEQYF. Full variable domain (outside the CDR3, taken from reference TRBV7-9 and TRBJ2-7): DTGVSQNPRHKITKRGQNVTFRCDPISEHNRLYWYRQTLGQGPEFLTYFQNEAQLEKSRLLSDRFSAERPKGSFSTLEIQRTEQGDSAMYLCASSLYSTYEQYFGPGTRLTVT.

The chain links TRBV5-6 to TRBJ2-2; TRBD2 might be the D (6 bases). The V gene's germline CDR1 is SGHDT and CDR2 YYEEEE. This CDR3 comprises 15 residues. Trimming took 4 bases from V and 3 from J, leaving 13 bases between them. In DNA form, the CDR3 reads TGTGCCAGCAGCCCAGGGACTGCAGACACCGGGGAGCTGTTTTTT. Translating gives CASSPGTADTGELFF. The full variable domain, rest sourced from reference TRBV5-6 and TRBJ2-2, is DAGVTQSPTHLIKTRGQQVTLRCSPKSGHDTVSWYQQALGQGPQFIFQYYEEEERQRGNFPDRFSGHQFPNYSSELNVNALLLGDSALYLCASSPGTADTGELFFGEGSRLTVL.

A remark on this clone: This likely came from a read error, as a far larger clone is one base away. Other nucleotide sequences in the sample specify the same CDR3. The chain recombines TRBV11-3 with TRBJ2-2; D unclear. Germline-derived CDR1 and CDR2 are SGHNT and YENEEA. Between the trimmed V and J ends, which lost 2 bases and 2 bases, there was a span of 0 bases. This CDR3 spans 12 amino acids. CDR3: CASSLNTGELFF. The CDR3 bases are TGTGCCAGCAGCTTAAACACCGGGGAGCTGTTTTTT.

The V gene is TRBV28, the J gene TRBJ1-1; D is unresolved. CDR1 is MDHEN and CDR2 is SYDVKM in the germline V gene. V dropped 7 bases and J dropped 0 bases, with 12 bases sitting between them. The CDR3 has 14 amino acids. The CDR3 reads CASTLRSLNTEAFF. CDR3 sequence (DNA): TGTGCCAGCACCTTACGGTCTTTGAACACTGAAGCTTTCTTT. The full variable domain, its missing parts supplied by reference TRBV28 and TRBJ1-1, is DVKVTQSSRYLVKRTGEKVFLECVQDMDHENMFWYRQDPGLGLRLIYFSYDVKMKEKGDIPEGYSVSREKKERFSLILESASTNQTSMYLCASTLRSLNTEAFFGQGTRLTVV.

J is TRBJ2-5 and V is TRBV5-1, with 7 bases that match TRBD1. Germline V gene data show CDR1 as SGHRS and CDR2 as YFSETQ. With V trimmed by 0 bases and J by 5 bases, 10 bases remained unmatched. The CDR3 runs to 16 residues. Written as DNA, the CDR3 is TGCGCCAGCAGCTTGGGGGCCTACAGGGGAACGGAGACCCAGTACTTC. Its protein product is CASSLGAYRGTETQYF. The variable domain in full, completed from reference TRBV5-1 and TRBJ2-5, reads KAGVTQTPRYLIKTRGQQVTLSCSPISGHRSVSWYQQTPGQGLQFLFEYFSETQRNKGNFPGRFSGRQFSNSRSEMNVSTLELGDSALYLCASSLGAYRGTETQYFGPGTRLLVL.

The chain combines TRBV19 with TRBJ1-5; no definite D call. Per germline, CDR1 LNHDA and CDR2 SQIVND (reference sequence). The germline V and J ends were trimmed by 2 bases and 9 bases, with 5 bases remaining between them. The CDR3 consists of 11 residues. The CDR3 region is CASSISGPQHF. The CDR3 coding sequence is TGTGCCAGTAGTATAAGCGGGCCCCAGCATTTT.